These T cell receptor beta chains were read from a single sample in a study of T-cell memory formation after mild COVID-19. TCRdb reanalysed the 5' RACE reads using MiXCR and keeps one entry per CDR3 protein. The data hold roughly 52,000 distinct CDR3 sequences, with 7.3% observed a single time. Sequencing input: PBMCs or a T cell subset sorted from them (not recorded which). The source is a man younger than 35 who had mild COVID-19 (a few samples of this study predate the infection). Cell type and time point are not known. Each CDR3 is given with its conserved first and last residue. The D gene is left open where the match is weak. Part of the rows lack a size; the others show once, few, many or a class for expanded clones.

TRBV5-1,.,TRBJ2-3,many,CASSRISSTDTQYF,TGCGCCAGCAGCAGAATATCTAGCACAGATACGCAGTATTTT
TRBV10-3,TRBD1,TRBJ2-3,.,CDIKGRGTDTQYF,TGTGACATCAAGGGCAGGGGGACAGATACGCAGTATTTT
TRBV14,.,TRBJ2-4,few,CASSQVTAPFPNIQYF,TGTGCCAGCAGCCAAGTTACAGCCCCCTTCCCCAACATTCAGTACTTC
TRBV7-2,.,TRBJ1-5,many,CASSSEGHLNQPQHF,TGTGCCAGCAGCTCAGAGGGACATCTCAATCAGCCCCAGCATTTT
TRBV18,.,TRBJ2-7,.,CASSTNRGGYEQYF,TGTGCCAGCTCAACCAACAGGGGGGGATACGAGCAGTACTTC
TRBV12-3/TRBV12-4,.,TRBJ1-5,few,CASSTGLDQPQHF,TGTGCCAGCAGTACAGGTTTGGATCAGCCCCAGCATTTT
TRBV29-1,TRBD2,TRBJ2-3,.,CSVEDPLGGATDTQYF,TGCAGCGTTGAAGATCCCCTCGGGGGGGCCACAGATACGCAGTATTTT
TRBV5-1,.,TRBJ1-5,few,CASSSGDGNQPQHF,TGCGCCAGCAGCTCAGGGGATGGCAATCAGCCCCAGCATTTT
TRBV12-3/TRBV12-4,.,TRBJ1-3,.,CASSTMTGSGNTIYF,TGTGCCAGCAGTACCATGACAGGCTCTGGAAACACCATATATTTT
TRBV7-2,.,TRBJ1-2,few,CASSLSRGYFSYTF,TGTGCCAGCAGCTTAAGCCGGGGGTATTTTAGCTACACCTTC
TRBV7-8,.,TRBJ1-3,.,CASSLDAFGNTIYF,TGTGCCAGCAGCTTAGATGCATTTGGAAACACCATATATTTT
TRBV12-3/TRBV12-4,TRBD1,TRBJ1-1,few,CASSRGQTNTEAFF,TGTGCCAGCAGTAGGGGACAGACAAACACTGAAGCTTTCTTT
TRBV18,.,TRBJ1-1,.,CASSPGQTGAEAFF,TGTGCCAGCTCACCTGGACAGACGGGGGCTGAAGCTTTCTTT
TRBV7-8,.,TRBJ2-2,many,CASSLHQNTGELFF,TGTGCCAGCAGTCTACATCAGAACACCGGGGAGCTGTTTTTT
TRBV12-3/TRBV12-4,.,TRBJ1-5,few,CASSGGGKYQPQHF,TGTGCCAGCAGCGGGGGAGGGAAGTATCAGCCCCAGCATTTT
TRBV5-1,.,TRBJ1-2,.,CASSLVGGTNYGYTF,TGCGCCAGCAGCTTGGTGGGGGGAACTAACTATGGCTACACCTTC
TRBV12-3/TRBV12-4,TRBD1,TRBJ1-6,.,CASSPQGGAISPLHF,TGTGCCAGCAGTCCCCAAGGGGGCGCAATTTCACCCCTCCACTTT
TRBV7-2,.,TRBJ2-1,few,CASSFLRDSGQFF,TGTGCCAGCAGCTTCCTCCGGGATTCGGGGCAGTTCTTC
TRBV7-8,.,TRBJ1-4,.,CASSLDWARANEKLFF,TGTGCCAGCAGCTTAGACTGGGCCAGGGCTAATGAAAAACTGTTTTTT
TRBV4-3,.,TRBJ2-1,.,CASSEGTSSYNEQFF,TGCGCCAGCAGCGAGGGCACAAGCTCCTACAATGAGCAGTTCTTC
TRBV7-9,.,TRBJ2-3,.,CASSLYGDTDTQYF,TGTGCCAGCAGCTTATACGGGGACACAGATACGCAGTATTTT
TRBV7-2,TRBD1,TRBJ1-4,.,CASSRTGGGEKLFF,TGTGCCAGCAGCCGGACAGGGGGCGGTGAAAAACTGTTTTTT
TRBV5-1,.,TRBJ2-1,few,CARSRQDTFNEQFF,TGCGCCAGAAGTAGGCAGGATACTTTCAATGAGCAGTTCTTC
TRBV4-2,.,TRBJ2-5,many,CASSQNLGQETQYF,TGTGCCAGCAGCCAGAATCTTGGGCAAGAGACCCAGTACTTC
TRBV5-1,.,TRBJ2-3,few,CASRGGVTDTQYF,TGCGCCAGCAGAGGGGGGGTCACAGATACGCAGTATTTT
TRBV7-2,TRBD2,TRBJ2-1,.,CASSLAILAGGLFFEQFF,TGTGCCAGCAGCTTAGCGATTTTGGCGGGGGGGCTCTTTTTTGAGCAGTTCTTC
TRBV7-3,TRBD1,TRBJ2-1,once,CASSYFGQGKLNEQFF,TGTGCCAGCAGCTACTTTGGACAGGGTAAATTGAATGAGCAGTTCTTC
TRBV6-2/TRBV6-3,.,TRBJ2-7,.,CASSYSGRGYEQYF,TGTGCCAGCAGTTACTCGGGACGGGGGTACGAGCAGTACTTC
TRBV11-1,.,TRBJ2-3,.,CASSLTITSTDTQYF,TGTGCCAGCAGCCTGACGATCACTAGCACAGATACGCAGTATTTT
TRBV18,.,TRBJ2-5,few,CASSVRREETQYF,TGTGCCAGCTCAGTCCGCCGAGAAGAGACCCAGTACTTC
TRBV6-1,TRBD2,TRBJ2-7,few,CASSDSGGDEQYF,TGTGCCAGCAGCGACAGCGGGGGAGACGAGCAGTACTTC
TRBV7-2,.,TRBJ2-7,few,CASSLGFRTAYEQYF,TGTGCCAGCAGCTTAGGTTTCCGGACAGCTTACGAGCAGTACTTC
TRBV7-2,.,TRBJ2-5,few,CASSQRLSQETQYF,TGTGCCAGCAGCCAGCGACTAAGCCAAGAGACCCAGTACTTC
TRBV7-9,.,TRBJ2-2,few,CASSTGDIRTGELFF,TGTGCCAGCAGCACCGGGGACATCCGCACCGGGGAGCTGTTTTTT
TRBV9,TRBD1,TRBJ1-1,.,CASSVLGDSQGAFF,TGTGCCAGCAGCGTTTTGGGGGACAGCCAGGGGGCTTTCTTT
TRBV12-3/TRBV12-4,TRBD1,TRBJ1-5,few,CASRTGGGNQPQHF,TGTGCCAGCAGGACAGGGGGGGGCAATCAGCCCCAGCATTTT
TRBV12-3/TRBV12-4,.,TRBJ2-1,.,CASSFNSGNEQFF,TGTGCCAGCAGTTTTAACTCCGGCAATGAGCAGTTCTTC
TRBV24-1,.,TRBJ1-4,few,CATSDPRGPGEKLFF,TGTGCCACCAGTGACCCCAGGGGACCTGGGGAAAAACTGTTTTTT
TRBV6-5,.,TRBJ2-1,many,CASSTSSYNEQFF,TGTGCCAGCAGCACTAGCTCCTACAATGAGCAGTTCTTC
TRBV11-2,.,TRBJ2-2,many,CASSPRLNTGELFF,TGTGCCAGCAGCCCGCGACTAAACACCGGGGAGCTGTTTTTT
TRBV6-2/TRBV6-3,.,TRBJ2-2,few,CASSRQTGELFF,TGTGCCAGCAGTCGGCAAACCGGGGAGCTGTTTTTT
TRBV20-1,.,TRBJ2-6,many,CSALRASGANVLTF,TGCAGTGCTCTCAGGGCCTCTGGGGCCAACGTCCTGACTTTC
TRBV6-2/TRBV6-3,.,TRBJ2-5,.,CASSPGPTRTETQYF,TGTGCCAGCAGCCCCGGACCGACTAGGACGGAGACCCAGTACTTC
TRBV7-2,.,TRBJ2-1,many,CASSLEYGIQFF,TGTGCCAGCAGCTTAGAGTACGGGATTCAGTTCTTC
TRBV9,.,TRBJ2-5,few,CASSVQGMETQYF,TGTGCCAGCAGCGTCCAGGGGATGGAGACCCAGTACTTC
TRBV20-1,.,TRBJ2-3,.,CSARDRGGKTDTQYF,TGCAGTGCTAGAGACAGAGGGGGGAAGACAGATACGCAGTATTTT
TRBV6-2/TRBV6-3,.,TRBJ1-1,.,CASSPPPSSTEAFF,TGTGCCAGCAGCCCTCCACCGTCAAGTACTGAAGCTTTCTTT
TRBV5-4,.,TRBJ2-1,.,CASSFGRGGSDEQFF,TGTGCCAGCAGCTTCGGTAGGGGCGGATCGGATGAGCAGTTCTTC
TRBV5-1,.,TRBJ2-2,many,CASTTQGNTGELFF,TGCGCCAGCACTACCCAGGGGAACACCGGGGAGCTGTTTTTT
TRBV7-2,.,TRBJ1-5,few,CASSLQGTLRSGNQPQHF,TGTGCCAGCAGCCTCCAGGGGACCCTCAGATCGGGCAATCAGCCCCAGCATTTT
TRBV7-8,.,TRBJ2-2,.,CASRSWTENTGELFF,TGTGCCAGCAGGTCCTGGACGGAGAACACCGGGGAGCTGTTTTTT
TRBV6-6,.,TRBJ1-6,.,CASSYLRVSGNNSPLHF,TGTGCCAGCAGTTATTTGAGGGTGTCAGGGAATAATTCACCCCTCCACTTT
TRBV29-1,.,TRBJ1-2,few,CSVPLPSNYGYTF,TGCAGCGTCCCCCTGCCCTCTAACTATGGCTACACCTTC
TRBV4-2,.,TRBJ2-5,.,CASSQRPRSGAIQETQYF,TGTGCCAGCAGCCAACGCCCTCGGTCAGGGGCCATCCAAGAGACCCAGTACTTC
TRBV7-8,TRBD2,TRBJ2-1,.,CASSHSGGLNNEQFF,TGTGCCAGCAGCCATAGCGGGGGACTAAACAATGAGCAGTTCTTC